This record concerns one TCR beta chain sequence. This sample was taken from a study of blood T cell repertoires in COVID-19. For the study at large: Researchers got acute and convalescent COVID-19 samples from the United States, Italy and Spain. PBMCs, B-cell-depleted T cells, or T cells provided the cDNA or gDNA that made up the material.

Per the authors' pipeline: Reference gene primer amplification in the assay estimated nucleated cell counts. TCRdb keeps only in-frame clones here, not all; method: immunoSEQ multiplex PCR. The V and J calls and clone size come from that table; D and trimming were worked out from the DNA. This sample has fewer than 300,000 clones, with roughly 86% found just once. This receptor was identified in a young man with active or convalescent COVID-19. The source material was peripheral blood.

CDR3 protein: CAGPNGDIQYF. CDR3 bases: TGTGCCGGACCTAACGGGGACATTCAGTACTTC. This rearrangement joins TRBV27 to TRBJ2-4; possible D gene TRBD2, 5 bases. Trimming shortened V by 11 bases and J by 8 bases, and 13 bases separated the two germline ends. This CDR3 region has 11 residues. Germline V gene data show CDR1 as MNHEY and CDR2 as SMNVEV (reference sequence).